The source of this TCR beta chain is a study of blood T cell repertoires in COVID-19. The repertoire was sequenced with immunoSEQ multiplex PCR; TCRdb's copy has only in-frame clones and lacks some. Here the sample spans a few hundred thousand clones, about 90% being singletons. The V and J ends lost 5 bases and 4 bases, in that order; junction bases with no gene match: 3. The CDR3 spans 13 residues. Germline V lookup: CDR1 SQVTM, CDR2 ANQGSEA. The source is a young woman with COVID-19, enrolled during active disease. The specimen sequenced was peripheral blood. The chain employs TRBV29-1 and TRBJ2-1, with TRBD2 identical over 9 bases. CDR3 DNA sequence: TGCAGCGTTTCGGCGGGAGGGTACAATGAGCAGTTCTTC. Residues: CSVSAGGYNEQFF.